This T cell receptor (beta chain) originates from a study of T cell responses to AZD1222 COVID-19 vaccine. Germline V gene data show CDR1 as SQVTM and CDR2 as ANQGSEA. This CDR3 has 13 amino acids. With 2 bases removed from V and 1 base from J, the gap between germline ends came to 8 bases. The table came from immunoSEQ multiplex PCR; TCRdb's copy has only in-frame clones and leaves some out. The profile shows more than 110,000 clones, about nine tenths of them singletons. The chain combines TRBV29-1 with TRBJ1-1; unclear D gene. The source of this sequence is an adult who received the AZD1222 COVID-19 vaccine. The source was peripheral blood, collected 28 days after the second AZD1222 dose. CDR3 nucleotide sequence: TGCAGCGTTGAAACACAGCCGAACACTGAAGCTTTCTTT. It codes for CSVETQPNTEAFF.